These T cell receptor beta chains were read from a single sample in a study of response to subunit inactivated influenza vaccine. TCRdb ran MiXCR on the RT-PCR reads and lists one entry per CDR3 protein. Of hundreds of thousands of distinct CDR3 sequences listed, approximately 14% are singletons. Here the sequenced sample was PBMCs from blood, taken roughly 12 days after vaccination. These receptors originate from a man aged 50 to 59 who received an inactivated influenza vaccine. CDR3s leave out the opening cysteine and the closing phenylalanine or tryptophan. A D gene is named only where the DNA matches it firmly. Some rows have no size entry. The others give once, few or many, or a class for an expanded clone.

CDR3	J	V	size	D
ASSVGDFSTDTQY	TRBJ2-3	TRBV9	few	-
SVGGLTSEQF	TRBJ2-1	TRBV29-1	few	-
ASSPVRGNTGELF	TRBJ2-2	TRBV7-2	-	-
ASSHYRAGGSSWVPTDTQY	TRBJ2-3	TRBV4-2	-	TRBD1
SGIGGHTNQPQH	TRBJ1-5	TRBV20-1	-	-
AWSITASGNTIY	TRBJ1-3	TRBV30	-	-
SARDGTRYEQY	TRBJ2-7	TRBV20-1	few	-
ASSLLGLERYEQY	TRBJ2-7	TRBV27	-	TRBD2
ASRKDRGNTEAF	TRBJ1-1	TRBV10-1	few	TRBD1
SATDRYQETQY	TRBJ2-5	TRBV20-1	once	-
ALPTTRGGQETQY	TRBJ2-5	TRBV11-2	few	TRBD2
ASSLGRLNEQF	TRBJ2-1	TRBV7-2	-	-
ASSKEASNTGELF	TRBJ2-2	TRBV5-1	-	-
ATSRAGGGQREQY	TRBJ2-7	TRBV6-2/TRBV6-3	-	TRBD1
ARGPDYLSYNEQF	TRBJ2-1	TRBV7-9	-	-
ASRRDTTSYNEQF	TRBJ2-1	TRBV6-2/TRBV6-3	-	-
ASSLNPAVADTQY	TRBJ2-3	TRBV12-3/TRBV12-4	-	-
ASRTGSQETQY	TRBJ2-5	TRBV19	few	-
ASSLDDSGRYYEQY	TRBJ2-7	TRBV11-2	few	-
ATSRDRGIAGELF	TRBJ2-2	TRBV15	-	-
ASGLVGRHTQY	TRBJ2-3	TRBV12-5	few	-
ASSSSGKGKSPLH	TRBJ1-6	TRBV7-9	-	-
ASSLTSGRFTGELF	TRBJ2-2	TRBV9	-	TRBD2
ASSRRGQGVGNEQF	TRBJ2-1	TRBV7-8	few	TRBD1
ASSFRGLGADTQY	TRBJ2-3	TRBV27	-	-
ASSLTTSSSTDTQY	TRBJ2-3	TRBV5-1	few	-
ASSGSGQGGDKGASADEQY	TRBJ2-7	TRBV2	few	TRBD1
ASSFIAGHEQY	TRBJ2-7	TRBV11-2	-	TRBD2
ASSKQGTFLTDTQY	TRBJ2-3	TRBV12-3/TRBV12-4	few	TRBD1
ASTEAGSSGEQY	TRBJ2-7	TRBV7-9	-	-